This entry lists 11 T cell receptor beta chains sequenced from one sample in a study of blood T cell repertoires in COVID-19 (dated by TCRdb to the early 2020s). Libraries were prepared through the immunoSEQ multiplex PCR assay. The immuneACCESS repertoire file appears here via TCRdb, limited to in-frame rearrangements. These files lack a portion of the clones; in checked studies, under half of the deficit traces to unresolved V genes, and the cause of the others is not known. Present in this sample are just under 150,000 clones, roughly 89% of which were seen just once. The top ten clonotypes cover around 1.5% of the sample. The material sequenced was peripheral blood. Receptors were obtained from a human donor in a cohort sampled during active COVID-19.

The genes are TRBV4-2 and TRBJ1-5; no firm D call. V was cut by 0 bases and J by 0 bases, with 15 bases left in between. The CDR3 is 18 amino acids. Germline-derived CDR1 and CDR2 are LGHNA and YNFKEQ. The CDR3 sequence: CASSQDHRTKTSNQPQHF. CDR3 DNA sequence: TGTGCCAGCAGCCAAGATCATCGAACAAAAACTAGCAATCAGCCCCAGCATTTT.

V usage is TRBV1 and J usage is TRBJ2-7; the table's D gene call, TRBD2, was not cross checked with the DNA. TRBV1 is tagged as a pseudogene. This CDR3 contains 13 residues. CDR3 in amino acids: CTSSQDKGRGQYF. The CDR3 DNA sequence: TGCACCAGCAGCCAAGATAAAGGGAGAGGGCAGTACTTC.

V gene TRBV6-6 combines with J gene TRBJ2-2; maybe TRBD2 (5 bases). The V gene's germline CDR1 is MNHNY and CDR2 SVGAGI (reference sequence). The CDR3 has 16 residues. V was clipped by 2 bases and J by 8 bases, with 18 bases between them. CDR3 DNA sequence: TGTGCCAGCAGTTACCTTTCTCGTAGCACGGGGGGGGAGCTGTTTTTT. It specifies CASSYLSRSTGGELFF.

The gene calls are TRBV12-3 or TRBV12-4 and TRBJ1-4; the match to TRBD1 covers 7 bases. CDR3 length equals 13 residues. V lost 5 bases and J lost 5; bases outside the gene matches: 2. In nucleotides, the CDR3 is TGTGCCAGCAGTCGACAGGGAAATGAAAAACTGTTTTTT. Protein product: CASSRQGNEKLFF.

The chain links TRBV4-2 to TRBJ2-5; the match to TRBD2 covers 8 bases. Per germline, CDR1 LGHNA and CDR2 YNFKEQ. V lost 0 bases, J lost 7 bases, and 7 bases stayed unmatched. The CDR3 has 15 amino acids. The CDR3 DNA reads as TGTGCCAGCAGCCAAGAGCCAGCGGGGGAGAGGACCCAGTACTTC. Its translation: CASSQEPAGERTQYF.

Only one count was recorded for this clone. V gene TRBV4-1 combines with J gene TRBJ2-5; 11 bases map to TRBD2. V lost 3 bases to trimming and J lost 5 bases; unmatched junction nucleotides: 14. The CDR3 is 18 amino acids. The germline gives CDR1 MGHRA, CDR2 YSYEKL. The CDR3 loop is CASSQQNLAGGGWETQYF. CDR3 coding DNA: TGCGCCAGCAGCCAGCAAAATCTAGCGGGGGGAGGTTGGGAGACCCAGTACTTC.

V and J are TRBV7-6 and TRBJ2-3; 12 bases map to TRBD2. The germline CDR1 and CDR2 sequences are SGHVS and FNYEAQ. V gave up 5 bases and J gave up 3 bases; unmatched junction bases: 6. The CDR3 spans 16 residues. The CDR3 is CASSPLAGGHTDTQYF. For the CDR3, the DNA is TGTGCCAGCAGCCCCCTAGCGGGGGGGCATACAGATACGCAGTATTTT. Based on the CDR3 plus reference TRBV7-6 and TRBJ2-3, the full variable domain is GAGVSQSPRYKVTKRGQDVALRCDPISGHVSLYWYRQALGQGPEFLTYFNYEAQQDKSGLPNDRFSAERPEGSISTLTIQRTEQRDSAMYRCASSPLAGGHTDTQYFGPGTRLTVL.

This chain joins TRBV5-1 and TRBJ1-4; 8 nucleotides agree with TRBD1. The CDR3 has 16 amino acids. CDR1 and CDR2 from the germline V gene are SGHRS and YFSETQ. V lost 0 bases, J lost 6 bases, and 7 bases stayed unmatched. The CDR3 region has the DNA TGCGCCAGCAGCTTGGGGGGGACGACAGGGGATGAAAAACTGTTTTTT. Protein: CASSLGGTTGDEKLFF.

The V and J genes are TRBV10-2 and TRBJ2-1; 12 bases match TRBD1. The trim removed 5 bases at V and 6 bases at J, leaving 5 bases unmatched. CDR1 is WSHSY, CDR2 SAAADI, per germline. This CDR3 spans 15 amino acids. The CDR3 nucleotides read TGCGCCAGCAGTTATTGGGACAGGGGGCTCAATGAGCAGTTCTTC. Protein product: CASSYWDRGLNEQFF.

The V and J genes are TRBV11-2 and TRBJ2-7, with 9 bases aligning to TRBD1. V trimming: 5 bases; J trimming: 5 bases; junction bases outside the gene matches: 7. The germline gives CDR1 SGHAT, CDR2 FQNNGV. The CDR3 runs to 14 residues. DNA of the CDR3: TGTGCCAGCAGCCCGGGGACAGGGAACCACGAGCAGTACTTC. This codes for CASSPGTGNHEQYF.

This clone is labeled medium-sized. The J gene is TRBJ1-4, the V gene TRBV9; D gene unclear. V lost 0 bases and J 3 bases, leaving 12 bases between the germline ends. Germline V gives CDR1 SGDLS, CDR2 YYNGEE. This CDR3 comprises 16 residues. The CDR3 bases are TGTGCCAGCAGCGTAGGTGCGAGTTTGGCTAATGAAAAACTGTTTTTT. It encodes CASSVGASLANEKLFF.